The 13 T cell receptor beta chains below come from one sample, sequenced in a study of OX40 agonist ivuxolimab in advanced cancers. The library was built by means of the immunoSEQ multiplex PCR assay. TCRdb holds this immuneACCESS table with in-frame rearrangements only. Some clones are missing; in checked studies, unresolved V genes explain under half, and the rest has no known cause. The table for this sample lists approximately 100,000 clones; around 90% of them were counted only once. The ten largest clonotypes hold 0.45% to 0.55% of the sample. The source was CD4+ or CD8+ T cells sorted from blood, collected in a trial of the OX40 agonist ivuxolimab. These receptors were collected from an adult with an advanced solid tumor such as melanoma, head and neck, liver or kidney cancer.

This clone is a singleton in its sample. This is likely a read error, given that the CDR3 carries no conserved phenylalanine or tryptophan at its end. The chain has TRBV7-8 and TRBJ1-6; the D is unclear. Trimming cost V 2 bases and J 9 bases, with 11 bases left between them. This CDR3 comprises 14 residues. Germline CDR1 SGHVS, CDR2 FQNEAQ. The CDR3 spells CASSLSPKGSPLHL. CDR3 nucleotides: TGTGCCAGCAGCTTAAGTCCTAAGGGTTCACCCCTCCACCTT.

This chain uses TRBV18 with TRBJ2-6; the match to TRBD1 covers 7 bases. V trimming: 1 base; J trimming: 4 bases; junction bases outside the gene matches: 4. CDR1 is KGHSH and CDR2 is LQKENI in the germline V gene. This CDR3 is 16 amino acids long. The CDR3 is CASSPQGATGANVLTF. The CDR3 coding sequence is TGTGCCAGCTCACCACAGGGGGCAACAGGGGCCAACGTCCTGACTTTC.

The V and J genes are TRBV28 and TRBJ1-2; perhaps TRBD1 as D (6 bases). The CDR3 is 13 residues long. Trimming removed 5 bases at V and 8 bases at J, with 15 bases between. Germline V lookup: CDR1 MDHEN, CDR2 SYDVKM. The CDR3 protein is CASSPHRVNGYTF. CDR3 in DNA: TGTGCCAGCAGTCCCCACAGGGTAAACGGCTACACCTTC.

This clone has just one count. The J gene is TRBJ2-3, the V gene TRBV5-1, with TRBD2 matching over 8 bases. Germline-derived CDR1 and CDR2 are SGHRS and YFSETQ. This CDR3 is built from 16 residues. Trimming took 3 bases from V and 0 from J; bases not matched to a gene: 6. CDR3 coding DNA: TGCGCCAGCAGCTCCCCGGGGGGGGCTAGCACAGATACGCAGTATTTT. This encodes CASSSPGGASTDTQYF.

CDR3 in amino acids: CASSQDKSGGSGELFF. CDR3 nucleotide sequence: TGCGCCAGCAGCCAAGATAAAAGCGGGGGATCCGGGGAGCTGTTTTTT. This chain links TRBV4-1 with TRBJ2-2, with TRBD2 matching 8 bases. J was trimmed by 6 bases and V by 0 bases; bases with no gene match: 6. CDR3 length: 16 residues. The germline CDR1 and CDR2 sequences are MGHRA and YSYEKL.

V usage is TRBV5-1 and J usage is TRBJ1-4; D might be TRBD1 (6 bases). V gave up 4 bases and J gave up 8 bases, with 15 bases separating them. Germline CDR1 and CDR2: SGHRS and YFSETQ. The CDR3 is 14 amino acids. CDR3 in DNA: TGCGCCAGCAGCATAGACAGGCCGAAGGAAAAACTGTTTTTT. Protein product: CASSIDRPKEKLFF.

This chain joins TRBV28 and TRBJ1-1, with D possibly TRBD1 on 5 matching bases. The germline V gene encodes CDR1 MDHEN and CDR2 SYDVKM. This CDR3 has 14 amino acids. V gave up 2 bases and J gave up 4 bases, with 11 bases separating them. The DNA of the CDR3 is TGTGCCAGCAGTTTACCACGCAGGGCCACTGAAGCTTTCTTT. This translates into CASSLPRRATEAFF.

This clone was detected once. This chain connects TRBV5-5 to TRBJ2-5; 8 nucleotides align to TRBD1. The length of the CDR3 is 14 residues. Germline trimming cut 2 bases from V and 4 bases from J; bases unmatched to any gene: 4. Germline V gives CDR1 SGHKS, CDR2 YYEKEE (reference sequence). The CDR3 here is CASSLLQGGETQYF. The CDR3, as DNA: TGTGCCAGCAGCTTATTACAGGGGGGAGAGACCCAGTACTTC.

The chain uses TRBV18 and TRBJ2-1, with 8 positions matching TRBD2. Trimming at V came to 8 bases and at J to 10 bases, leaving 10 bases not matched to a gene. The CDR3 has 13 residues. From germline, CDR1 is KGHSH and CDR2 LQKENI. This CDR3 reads CASGTSGSWEQFF. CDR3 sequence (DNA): TGTGCCAGCGGGACTAGTGGGTCGTGGGAGCAGTTCTTC.

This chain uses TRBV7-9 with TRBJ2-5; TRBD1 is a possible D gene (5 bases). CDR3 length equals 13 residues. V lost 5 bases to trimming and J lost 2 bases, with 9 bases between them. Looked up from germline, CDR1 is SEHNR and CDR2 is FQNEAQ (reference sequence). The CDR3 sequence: CASSRTPQETQYF. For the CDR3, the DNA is TGTGCCAGCAGCCGGACACCACAAGAGACCCAGTACTTC.

CDR3 sequence: CASSRQGNSGNTIYF. CDR3 bases: TGCGCCAGCAGCCGACAGGGTAACTCTGGAAACACCATATATTTT. The rearrangement uses TRBV5-1 and TRBJ1-3; 7 nucleotides line up with TRBD1. Germline values: CDR1 SGHRS, CDR2 YFSETQ. J gave up 0 bases and V 4 bases, and 4 bases lay outside the gene matches. CDR3 length: 15 amino acids.

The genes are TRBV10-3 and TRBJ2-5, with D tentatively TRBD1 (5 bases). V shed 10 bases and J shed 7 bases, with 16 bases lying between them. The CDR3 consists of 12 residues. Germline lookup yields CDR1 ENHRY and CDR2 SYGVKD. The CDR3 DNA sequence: TGTGCCAGCGGACAAAATGTTGGGACCCAGTACTTC. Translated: CASGQNVGTQYF.

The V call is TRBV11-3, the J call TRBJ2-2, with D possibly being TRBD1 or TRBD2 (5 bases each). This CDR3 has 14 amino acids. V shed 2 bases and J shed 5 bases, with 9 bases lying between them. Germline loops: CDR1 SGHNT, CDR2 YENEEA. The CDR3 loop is CASSLMRGTGELFF. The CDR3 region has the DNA TGTGCCAGCAGCTTAATGAGGGGAACCGGGGAGCTGTTTTTT.